This T cell receptor (beta chain) is from a study of blood T cells in healthy people across ages. A J-beta primer mix and a sample-barcoded 5' primer were used in a second PCR of about 7 to 12 cycles. TCRdb passed the 5' RACE reads through MiXCR, listing each CDR3 protein once. The table has nearly 1 million distinct CDR3 sequences, roughly 47% seen once. Trimming shortened V by 5 bases and J by 8 bases, and 15 bases separated the two germline ends. From germline, CDR1 is SEHNR and CDR2 FQNEAQ (reference sequence). The CDR3 runs 13 residues. This chain connects TRBV7-9 to TRBJ1-2, with D uncertain. The receptor comes from an older woman in good health. The sample taken for sequencing was blood. The DNA of the CDR3 is TGTGCCAGCAGCCGAGATGCAGCTAGGGGCTACACCTTC. It translates to CASSRDAARGYTF. The full variable domain, rest sourced from reference TRBV7-9 and TRBJ1-2, is DTGVSQNPRHKITKRGQNVTFRCDPISEHNRLYWYRQTLGQGPEFLTYFQNEAQLEKSRLLSDRFSAERPKGSFSTLEIQRTEQGDSAMYLCASSRDAARGYTFGSGTRLTVV.